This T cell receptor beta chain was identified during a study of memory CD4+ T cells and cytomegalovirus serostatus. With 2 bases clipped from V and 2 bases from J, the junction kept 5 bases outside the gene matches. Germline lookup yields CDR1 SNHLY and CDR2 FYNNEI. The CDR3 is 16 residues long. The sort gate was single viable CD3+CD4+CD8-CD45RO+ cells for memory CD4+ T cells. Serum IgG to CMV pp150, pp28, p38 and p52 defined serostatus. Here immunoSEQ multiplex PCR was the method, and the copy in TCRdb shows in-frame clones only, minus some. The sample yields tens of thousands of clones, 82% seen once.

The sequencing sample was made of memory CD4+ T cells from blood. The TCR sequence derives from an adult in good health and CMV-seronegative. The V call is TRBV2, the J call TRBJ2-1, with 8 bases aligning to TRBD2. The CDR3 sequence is CASSEFNSGTYNEQFF. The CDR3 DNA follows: TGTGCCAGCAGTGAATTCAATAGCGGGACCTACAATGAGCAGTTCTTC.